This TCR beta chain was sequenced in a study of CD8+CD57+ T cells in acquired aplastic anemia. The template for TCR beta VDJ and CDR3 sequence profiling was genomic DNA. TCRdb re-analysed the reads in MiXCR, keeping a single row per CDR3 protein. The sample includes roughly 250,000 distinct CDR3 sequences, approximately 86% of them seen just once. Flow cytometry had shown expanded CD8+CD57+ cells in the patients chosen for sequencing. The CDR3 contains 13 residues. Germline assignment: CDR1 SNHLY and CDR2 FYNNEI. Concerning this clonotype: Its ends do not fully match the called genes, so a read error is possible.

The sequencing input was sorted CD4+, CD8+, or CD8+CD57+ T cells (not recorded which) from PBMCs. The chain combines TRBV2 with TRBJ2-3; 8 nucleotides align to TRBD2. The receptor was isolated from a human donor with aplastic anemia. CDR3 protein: CTSGGGGTDTQYF. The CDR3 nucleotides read TGTACCAGCGGGGGCGGCGGGACAGATACGCAGTATTTT.